Listed here are 15 T cell receptor beta chains from one sample, sequenced in a study of T cells in Graves' hyperthyroidism and ophthalmopathy. Researchers amplified the TCR beta CDR3 regions from RNA transcripts. The TCR CDR3 first-round RT-PCR relied on the HTBI primer set. From the multiplex PCR reads, TCRdb called clonotypes with MiXCR, one entry per CDR3 protein. The profile shows about 540,000 distinct CDR3 sequences, 46% of them singletons. Sample: peripheral blood or thyroid tissue (not recorded which). These receptors were taken from a woman younger than 30 with Graves' hyperthyroidism.

The chain employs TRBV2 and TRBJ1-5; 10 nucleotides align to TRBD1. CDR3 length equals 15 residues. The trim removed 7 bases at V and 7 bases at J, leaving 10 bases unmatched. Germline V gives CDR1 SNHLY, CDR2 FYNNEI. CDR3 sequence reads: CASTIGDRGEQPQHF. The DNA of the CDR3 is TGTGCCAGCACCATCGGGGACAGGGGAGAGCAGCCCCAGCATTTT. The full variable domain, rest sourced from reference TRBV2 and TRBJ1-5, is EPEVTQTPSHQVTQMGQEVILRCVPISNHLYFYWYRQILGQKVEFLVSFYNNEISEKSEIFDDQFSVERPDGSNFTLKIRSTKLEDSAMYFCASTIGDRGEQPQHFGDGTRLSIL.

This clonotype was found many times. This sequence joins TRBV2 and TRBJ2-2; 9 bases match TRBD1. Germline V gene data show CDR1 as SNHLY and CDR2 as FYNNEI. The V and J ends lost 6 bases and 8 bases, in that order; junction bases with no gene match: 10. There are 15 residues in the CDR3. The CDR3 loop is CASRAGTGRRGELFF. CDR3 DNA: TGTGCCAGCAGGGCCGGGACAGGGCGTCGAGGGGAGCTGTTTTTT.

In its sample, this clonotype was seen once. This CDR3 reads CAIRRSGGWTGELFF. The CDR3 region has the DNA TGTGCCATCAGGAGATCAGGGGGATGGACCGGGGAGCTGTTTTTT. V gene TRBV10-3 combines with J gene TRBJ2-2, with TRBD1 matching over 7 bases. Germline loops: CDR1 ENHRY, CDR2 SYGVKD. The V and J ends lost 6 bases and 5 bases, in that order; junction bases with no gene match: 9. CDR3 length: 15 residues.

The chain is built from TRBV2 and TRBJ1-2, with a possible D match to TRBD1 (5 bases). Trimming stripped 11 bases from V and 3 bases from J, with 13 bases between. This CDR3 is built from 12 residues. CDR1 and CDR2 from the germline V gene are SNHLY and FYNNEI. CDR3 sequence reads: CAFQGGDYGYTF. The CDR3 DNA reads as TGTGCCTTCCAGGGAGGCGACTATGGCTACACCTTC. Full variable domain (rest looked up from reference TRBV2 and TRBJ1-2): EPEVTQTPSHQVTQMGQEVILRCVPISNHLYFYWYRQILGQKVEFLVSFYNNEISEKSEIFDDQFSVERPDGSNFTLKIRSTKLEDSAMYFCAFQGGDYGYTFGSGTRLTVV.

V gene TRBV12-3 or TRBV12-4 combines with J gene TRBJ2-6; TRBD2 is a possible D gene (5 bases). This CDR3 has 13 residues. The ends were cut back, 2 bases at V and 9 bases at J, with 8 bases in the middle. The CDR3 reads CASSLIEGNVLTF. The CDR3 DNA reads TGTGCCAGCAGTTTAATAGAGGGCAACGTCCTGACTTTC.

The V call is TRBV29-1, the J call TRBJ2-7; possible D gene TRBD1, 6 bases. The V and J ends lost 8 bases and 6 bases respectively, with 17 bases between them. Per the germline V gene, CDR1 is SQVTM and CDR2 is ANQGSEA. There are 12 residues in the CDR3. The CDR3 region has the DNA TGCAGCCCTGGACAGCTAAAGTCCGAGCAGTACTTC. This sequence encodes CSPGQLKSEQYF.

The chain carries TRBV10-3 and TRBJ2-2, with D possibly being TRBD1 (5 bases). CDR1 and CDR2 from the germline V gene are ENHRY and SYGVKD. The CDR3 spans 15 residues. V was pared by 0 bases and J by 4 bases, with 9 bases between. The CDR3 region has the DNA TGTGCCATCAGTGAGTCGACAGTCTCCACCGGGGAGCTGTTTTTT. Translating it yields CAISESTVSTGELFF.

This clonotype was seen repeatedly, ten times or more. The V and J genes are TRBV29-1 and TRBJ1-2, with D maybe TRBD1 (6 bases). CDR3 length: 13 amino acids. Trimming stripped 6 bases from V and 1 base from J, with 12 bases between. The germline V gene has CDR1 SQVTM and CDR2 ANQGSEA. The CDR3 bases are TGCAGCGTGGGAGAGGGGGTTAACTATGGCTACACCTTC. Its translation: CSVGEGVNYGYTF.

To note about this clonotype: A junction end diverges from the germline sequence, so it may reflect a read error. The gene calls are TRBV10-3 and TRBJ2-7; 8 bases line up with TRBD1. The CDR3 is made up of 14 amino acids. Germline CDR1 and CDR2: ENHRY and SYGVKD. In nucleotides, the CDR3 is TGTGCCAGCAGTTTGAGTCGGACAGGGAACGAGCAGTACTTC. Translating gives CASSLSRTGNEQYF.

This clonotype has more than one count but fewer than ten. In DNA, the CDR3 is TGTGCCACCAGCGGAGGACGCTCTGGGGCCAACGTCCTGACTTTC. This sequence encodes CATSGGRSGANVLTF. The chain has TRBV15 and TRBJ2-6, with D maybe TRBD2 (5 bases). V dropped 5 bases and J dropped 0 bases, with 8 bases sitting between them. This CDR3 is 15 amino acids long. Germline assignment: CDR1 LNHNV and CDR2 YYDKDF (reference sequence).

Many counts were recorded for this clonotype. The chain couples TRBV29-1 to TRBJ2-7; D is tentatively TRBD1 or TRBD2 (6 bases each). CDR1 and CDR2 from the germline V gene are SQVTM and ANQGSEA. Trimming took off 6 bases at V and 3 bases at J, with 12 bases between the two ends. The length of the CDR3 is 12 residues. The CDR3 coding sequence is TGCAGCGTATTGGGGGGCAGCTACGAGCAGTACTTC. As protein: CSVLGGSYEQYF.

The CDR3 region is CATSDPGYEQYF. In nucleotides, the CDR3 is TGTGCCACCAGTGATCCGGGTTACGAGCAGTACTTC. The chain has TRBV24-1 and TRBJ2-7; D is ambiguous. V was pared by 3 bases and J by 4 bases, with 6 bases between. CDR1 is KGHDR and CDR2 is SFDVKD in the germline V gene. The CDR3 totals 12 residues.

The CDR3 DNA sequence: TGTGCCAGCAGCCAAGGAGGAGTCTACGAGCAGTACTTC. It specifies CASSQGGVYEQYF. The J gene is TRBJ2-7, the V gene TRBV7-2; perhaps TRBD2 as D (5 bases). The CDR3 totals 13 residues. The germline gives CDR1 SGHTA, CDR2 FQGNSA. The V end was cut by 5 bases, the J end by 3 bases, with 11 bases between.

Many counts were recorded for this clonotype. This chain connects TRBV19 to TRBJ1-2; D ambiguous. V lost 4 bases and J 3 bases, leaving 9 bases between the germline ends. Germline V gene sequence: CDR1 LNHDA, CDR2 SQIVND (reference sequence). This CDR3 has 13 residues. This CDR3 is CASSKRGDYGYTF. CDR3 bases: TGTGCCAGTAGTAAACGGGGAGACTATGGCTACACCTTC.

This clonotype was observed a few times. This sequence joins TRBV2 and TRBJ1-1, with D possibly TRBD1 on 5 matching bases. The V end was cut by 6 bases, the J end by 4 bases, with 15 bases between. CDR3 length equals 14 residues. The germline gives CDR1 SNHLY, CDR2 FYNNEI. In nucleotides, the CDR3 is TGTGCCAGCAGCGCAGGGACGTCGGGCACTGAAGCTTTCTTT. Its protein product is CASSAGTSGTEAFF.